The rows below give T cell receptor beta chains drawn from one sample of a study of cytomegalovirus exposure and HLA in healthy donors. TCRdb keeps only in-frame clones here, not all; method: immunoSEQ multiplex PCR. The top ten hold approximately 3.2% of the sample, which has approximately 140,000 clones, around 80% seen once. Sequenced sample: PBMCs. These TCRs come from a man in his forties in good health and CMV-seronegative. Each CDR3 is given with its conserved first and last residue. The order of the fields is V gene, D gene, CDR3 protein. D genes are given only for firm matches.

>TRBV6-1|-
CASSDDRVGWRGNYGYTF
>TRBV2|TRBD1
CASSMTGTGVYGYTF
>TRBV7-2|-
CASRGPGNQPQHF
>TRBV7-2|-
CASTGSDTQYF
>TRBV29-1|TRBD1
CSGGQPYEQYF
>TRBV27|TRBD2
CASSPRGTSGSYQETQYF
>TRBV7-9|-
CASSLAGDSNTQYF
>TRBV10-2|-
CASSEHVDYGYTF
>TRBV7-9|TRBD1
CASSPTGSGNTIYF
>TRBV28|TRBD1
CASSYLGDSASSGANVLTF
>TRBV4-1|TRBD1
CASSQDPQGRNQPQHF
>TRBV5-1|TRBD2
CASSAGEGEFF
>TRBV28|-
CASSLPRTGRDEQFF
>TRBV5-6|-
CASSLSGAGTEAFF
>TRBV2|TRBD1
CASSTGVGYTF
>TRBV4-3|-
CASSPLAGTSNYGYTF
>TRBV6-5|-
CASRAGTPGNTIYF
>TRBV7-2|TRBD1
CASSPDRDNEQYF
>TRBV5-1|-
CASSLAGTGTTNEKLFF
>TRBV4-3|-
CASSRDTYSPLHF